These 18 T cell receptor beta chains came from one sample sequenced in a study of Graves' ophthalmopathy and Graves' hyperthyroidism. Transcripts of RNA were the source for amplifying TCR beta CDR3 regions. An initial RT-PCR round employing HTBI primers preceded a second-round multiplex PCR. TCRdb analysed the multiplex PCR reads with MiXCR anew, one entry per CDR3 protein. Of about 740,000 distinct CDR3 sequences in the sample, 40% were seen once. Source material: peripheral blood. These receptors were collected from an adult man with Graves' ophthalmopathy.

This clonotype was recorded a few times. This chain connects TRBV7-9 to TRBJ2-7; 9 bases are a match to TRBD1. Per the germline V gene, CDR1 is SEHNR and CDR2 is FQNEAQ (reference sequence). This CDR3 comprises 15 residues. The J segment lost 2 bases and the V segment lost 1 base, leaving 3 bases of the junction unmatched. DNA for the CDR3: TGTGCCAGCAGCTTAGGTCGACAGGGGGCCTACGAGCAGTACTTC. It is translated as CASSLGRQGAYEQYF.

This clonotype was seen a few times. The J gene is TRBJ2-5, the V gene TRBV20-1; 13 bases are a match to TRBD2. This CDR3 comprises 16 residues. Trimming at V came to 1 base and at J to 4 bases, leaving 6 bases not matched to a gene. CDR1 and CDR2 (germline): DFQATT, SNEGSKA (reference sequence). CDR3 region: CSARGTSGSVGETQYF. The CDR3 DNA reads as TGCAGTGCTAGAGGGACTAGCGGGAGTGTGGGAGAGACCCAGTACTTC.

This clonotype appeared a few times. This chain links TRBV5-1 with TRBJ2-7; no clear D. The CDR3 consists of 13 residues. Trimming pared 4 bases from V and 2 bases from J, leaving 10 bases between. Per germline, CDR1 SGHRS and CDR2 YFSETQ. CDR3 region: CASSPDATYEQYF. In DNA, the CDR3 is TGCGCCAGCAGCCCGGACGCAACCTACGAGCAGTACTTC. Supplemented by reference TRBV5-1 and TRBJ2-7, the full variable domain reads KAGVTQTPRYLIKTRGQQVTLSCSPISGHRSVSWYQQTPGQGLQFLFEYFSETQRNKGNFPGRFSGRQFSNSRSEMNVSTLELGDSALYLCASSPDATYEQYFGPGTRLTVT.

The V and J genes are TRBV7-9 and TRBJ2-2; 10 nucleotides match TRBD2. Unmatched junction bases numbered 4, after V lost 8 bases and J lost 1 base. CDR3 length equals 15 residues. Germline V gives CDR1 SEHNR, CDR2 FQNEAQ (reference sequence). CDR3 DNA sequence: TGTGCCAGCGAACGGACTAGCGGGAACACCGGGGAGCTGTTTTTT. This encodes CASERTSGNTGELFF. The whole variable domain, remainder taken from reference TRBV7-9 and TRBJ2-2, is DTGVSQNPRHKITKRGQNVTFRCDPISEHNRLYWYRQTLGQGPEFLTYFQNEAQLEKSRLLSDRFSAERPKGSFSTLEIQRTEQGDSAMYLCASERTSGNTGELFFGEGSRLTVL.

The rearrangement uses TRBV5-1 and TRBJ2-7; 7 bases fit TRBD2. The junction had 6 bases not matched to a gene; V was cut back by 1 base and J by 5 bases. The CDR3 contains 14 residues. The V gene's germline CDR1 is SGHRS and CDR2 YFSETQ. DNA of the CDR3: TGCGCCAGCAGCTTGCGCGGGAGCTTCGACGAGCAGTACTTC. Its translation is CASSLRGSFDEQYF.

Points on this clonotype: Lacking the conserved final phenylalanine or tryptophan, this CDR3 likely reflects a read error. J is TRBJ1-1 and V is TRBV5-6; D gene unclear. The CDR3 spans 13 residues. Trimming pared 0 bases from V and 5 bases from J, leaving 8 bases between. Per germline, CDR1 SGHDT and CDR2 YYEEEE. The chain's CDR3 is CASSLEEQTEAFL. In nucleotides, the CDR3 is TGTGCCAGCAGCTTGGAGGAGCAAACTGAAGCTTTCCTT.

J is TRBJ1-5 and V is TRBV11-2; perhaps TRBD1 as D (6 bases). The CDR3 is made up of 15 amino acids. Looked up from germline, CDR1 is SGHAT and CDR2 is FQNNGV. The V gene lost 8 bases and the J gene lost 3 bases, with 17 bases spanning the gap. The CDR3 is CASVAIGQNNQPQHF. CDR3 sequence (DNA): TGTGCCAGCGTCGCTATAGGACAGAACAATCAGCCCCAGCATTTT.

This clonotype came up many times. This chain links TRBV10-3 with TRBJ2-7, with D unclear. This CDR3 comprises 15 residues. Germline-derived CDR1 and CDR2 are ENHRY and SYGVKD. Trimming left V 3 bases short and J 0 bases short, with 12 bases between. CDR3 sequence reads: CAISDIELSSYEQYF. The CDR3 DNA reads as TGTGCCATCAGTGATATAGAGTTAAGCTCCTACGAGCAGTACTTC.

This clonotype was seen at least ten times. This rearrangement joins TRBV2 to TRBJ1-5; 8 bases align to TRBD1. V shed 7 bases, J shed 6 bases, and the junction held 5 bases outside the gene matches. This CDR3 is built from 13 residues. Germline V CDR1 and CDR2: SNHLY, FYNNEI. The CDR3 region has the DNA TGTGCCAGCACTCAGACAGGGGTTCAGCCCCAGCATTTT. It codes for CASTQTGVQPQHF.

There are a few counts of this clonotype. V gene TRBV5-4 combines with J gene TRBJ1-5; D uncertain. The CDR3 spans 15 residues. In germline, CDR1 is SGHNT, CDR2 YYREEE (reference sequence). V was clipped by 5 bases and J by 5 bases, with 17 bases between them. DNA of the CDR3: TGTGCCAGCAGTTTTGTCGGGGTCGGGGATCAGCCCCAGCATTTT. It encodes CASSFVGVGDQPQHF.

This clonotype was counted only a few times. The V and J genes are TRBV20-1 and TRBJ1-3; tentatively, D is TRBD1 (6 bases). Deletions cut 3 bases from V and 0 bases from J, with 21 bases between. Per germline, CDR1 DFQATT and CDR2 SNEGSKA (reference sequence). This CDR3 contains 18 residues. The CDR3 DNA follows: TGCAGTGCTAGGTTGGGGACAAGAGGCTCATACTCTGGAAACACCATATATTTT. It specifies CSARLGTRGSYSGNTIYF.

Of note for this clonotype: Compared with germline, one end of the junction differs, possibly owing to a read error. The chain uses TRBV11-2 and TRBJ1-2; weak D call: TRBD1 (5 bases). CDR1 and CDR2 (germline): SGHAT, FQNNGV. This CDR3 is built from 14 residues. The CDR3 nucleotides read TGTGCCAGCAGCTTAACTGGGGGGAACTCTGGCTACACCTTC. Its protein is CASSLTGGNSGYTF.

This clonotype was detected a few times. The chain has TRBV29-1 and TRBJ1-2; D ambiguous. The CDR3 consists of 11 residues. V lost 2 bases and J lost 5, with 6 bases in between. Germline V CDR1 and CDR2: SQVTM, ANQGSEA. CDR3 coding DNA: TGCAGCGTTGAACGGGGTTATGGCTACACCTTC. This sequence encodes CSVERGYGYTF.

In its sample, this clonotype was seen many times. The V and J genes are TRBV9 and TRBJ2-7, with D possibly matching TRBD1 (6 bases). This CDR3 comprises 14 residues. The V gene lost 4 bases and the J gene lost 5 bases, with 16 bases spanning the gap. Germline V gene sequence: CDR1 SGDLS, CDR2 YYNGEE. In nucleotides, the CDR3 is TGTGCCAGCAGCAAATTACAGGGTCACGACGAGCAGTACTTC. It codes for CASSKLQGHDEQYF.

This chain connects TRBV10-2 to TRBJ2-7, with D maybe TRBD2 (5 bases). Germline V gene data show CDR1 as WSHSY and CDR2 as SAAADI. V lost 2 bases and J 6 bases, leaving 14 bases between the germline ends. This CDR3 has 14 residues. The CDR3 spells CASSEGREFGEQYF. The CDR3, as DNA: TGCGCCAGCAGTGAGGGACGGGAATTCGGCGAGCAGTACTTC.

CDR3 nucleotide sequence: TGTGCCAGCAGGGCGGACGGTGACGAAGCTTTCTTT. Its protein product is CASRADGDEAFF. The chain couples TRBV7-9 to TRBJ1-1; D call uncertain. V lost 6 bases to trimming and J lost 8 bases, with 13 bases between them. The CDR3 loop spans 12 amino acids. Germline CDR1 is SEHNR and CDR2 is FQNEAQ (reference sequence).

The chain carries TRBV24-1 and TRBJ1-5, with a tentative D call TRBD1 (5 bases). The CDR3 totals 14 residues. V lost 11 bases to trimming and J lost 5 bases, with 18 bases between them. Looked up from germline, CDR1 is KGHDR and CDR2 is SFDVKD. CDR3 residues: CASRNQGRDQPQHF. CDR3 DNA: TGTGCCAGCAGGAACCAGGGCAGGGATCAGCCCCAGCATTTT.

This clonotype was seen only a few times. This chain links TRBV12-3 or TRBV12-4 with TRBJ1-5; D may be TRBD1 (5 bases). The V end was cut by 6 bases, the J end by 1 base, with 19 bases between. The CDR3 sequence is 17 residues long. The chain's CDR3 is CASSPTRGGISNQPQHF. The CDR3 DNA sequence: TGTGCCAGCAGCCCGACGCGGGGGGGGATCAGCAATCAGCCCCAGCATTTT.